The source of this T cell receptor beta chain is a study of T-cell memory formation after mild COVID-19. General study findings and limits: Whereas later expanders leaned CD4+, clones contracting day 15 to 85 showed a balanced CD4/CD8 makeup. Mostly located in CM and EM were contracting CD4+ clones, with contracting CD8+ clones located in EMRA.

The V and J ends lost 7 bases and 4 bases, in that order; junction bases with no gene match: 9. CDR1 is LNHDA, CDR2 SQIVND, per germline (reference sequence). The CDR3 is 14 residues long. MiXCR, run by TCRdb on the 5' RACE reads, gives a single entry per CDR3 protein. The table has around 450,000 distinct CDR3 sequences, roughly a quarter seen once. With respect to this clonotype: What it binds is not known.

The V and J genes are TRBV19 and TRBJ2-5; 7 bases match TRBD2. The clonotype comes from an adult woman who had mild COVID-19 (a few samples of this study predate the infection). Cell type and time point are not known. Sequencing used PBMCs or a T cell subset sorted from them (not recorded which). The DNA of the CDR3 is TGTGCCAGTAACGGCGGGAGAGGGCGAGAGACCCAGTACTTC. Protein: CASNGGRGRETQYF.